This TCR beta chain was documented in a study of beta chain features in type 1 diabetes. V shed 5 bases and J 5 bases; nucleotides not matched to a gene: 6. The germline CDR1 and CDR2 sequences are SGHTA and FQGNSA. The CDR3 covers 14 residues. Expressed TCRB transcripts got sequenced, as all isolated RNA was reverse transcribed. Sequenced by immunoSEQ multiplex PCR; TCRdb stores in-frame clones only, minus some. The sample includes roughly 350,000 clones, approximately 10% seen only once; the top ten take 0.015%. This clone was counted between two and nine times. The sequencing sample was made of naive CD4+ T cells from blood. This receptor was obtained from a woman under 40 in good health. The chain recombines TRBV7-2 with TRBJ2-1; TRBD1 matches 7 bases. In DNA form, the CDR3 reads TGTGCCAGCAGCATCCGGGACAGAAACAATGAGCAGTTCTTC. It translates to CASSIRDRNNEQFF.